This T cell receptor beta chain was documented in a study of blood T cell repertoires in COVID-19. Study in general: T cells, B-cell-depleted T cells, or PBMCs provided the cDNA or gDNA that served as material.

Regarding this clone: Different DNA sequences within this sample yield the same CDR3.

Authors' processing steps: Estimates of nucleated cell counts were drawn from the amplification of reference gene primers. Only in-frame clones appear in the TCRdb table, and some are missing; sequencing was by immunoSEQ multiplex PCR. V and J calls and clone size are those listed in that table; D and trimming were worked out from the DNA. The data show approximately 240,000 clones, nearly 90% seen once. The ends were cut back, 7 bases at V and 2 bases at J, with 8 bases in the middle. The germline V gene has CDR1 MDHEN and CDR2 SYDVKM. This CDR3 contains 12 residues. The TCR sequence derives from a woman under 30 who had recovered from COVID-19. V and J are TRBV28 and TRBJ1-2; D gene uncertain. The sequencing sample was made of peripheral blood. Here the CDR3 reads CASTGANYGYTF. The CDR3, as DNA: TGTGCCAGCACGGGAGCGAACTATGGCTACACCTTC.